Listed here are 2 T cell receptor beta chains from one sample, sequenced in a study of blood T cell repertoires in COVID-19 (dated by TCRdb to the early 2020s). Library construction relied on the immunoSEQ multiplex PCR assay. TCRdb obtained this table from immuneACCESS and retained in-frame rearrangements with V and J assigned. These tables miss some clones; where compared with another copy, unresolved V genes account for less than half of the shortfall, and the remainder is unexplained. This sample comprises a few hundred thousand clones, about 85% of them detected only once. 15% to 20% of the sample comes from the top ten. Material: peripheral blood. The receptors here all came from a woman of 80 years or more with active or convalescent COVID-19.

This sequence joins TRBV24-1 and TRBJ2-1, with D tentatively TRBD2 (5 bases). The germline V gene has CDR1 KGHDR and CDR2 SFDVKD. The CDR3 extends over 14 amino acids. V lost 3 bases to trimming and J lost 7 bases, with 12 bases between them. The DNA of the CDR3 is TGTGCCACCAGTGATCCGGGGTCGGTAAATGAGCAGTTCTTC. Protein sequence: CATSDPGSVNEQFF.

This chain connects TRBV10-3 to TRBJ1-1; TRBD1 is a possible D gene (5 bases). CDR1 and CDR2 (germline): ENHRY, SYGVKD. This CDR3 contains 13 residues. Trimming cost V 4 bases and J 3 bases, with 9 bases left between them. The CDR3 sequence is CAISVEGYTEAFF. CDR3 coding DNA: TGTGCCATCAGTGTGGAGGGGTACACTGAAGCTTTCTTT.